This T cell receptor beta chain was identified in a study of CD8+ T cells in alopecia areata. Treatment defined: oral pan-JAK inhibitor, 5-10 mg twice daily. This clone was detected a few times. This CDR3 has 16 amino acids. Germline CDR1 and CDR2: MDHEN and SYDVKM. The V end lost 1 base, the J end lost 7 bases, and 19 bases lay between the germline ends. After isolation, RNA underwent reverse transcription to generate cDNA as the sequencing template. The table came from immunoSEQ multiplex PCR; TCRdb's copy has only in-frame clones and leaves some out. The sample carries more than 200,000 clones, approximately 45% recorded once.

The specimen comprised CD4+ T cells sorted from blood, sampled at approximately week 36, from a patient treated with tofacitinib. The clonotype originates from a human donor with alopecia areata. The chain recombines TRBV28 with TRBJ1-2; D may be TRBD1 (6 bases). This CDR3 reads CASSLLQGPRQGGYTF. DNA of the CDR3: TGTGCCAGCAGTTTATTGCAGGGGCCAAGGCAGGGTGGCTACACCTTC.